This passage covers 27 T cell receptor beta chains from one sample sequenced in a study of T cell responses to AZD1222 COVID-19 vaccine. The assay was immunoSEQ multiplex PCR, and TCRdb's table has in-frame clones only and misses some. The sample lists some 120,000 clones, 87% occurring once. The sequenced sample was peripheral blood, obtained on day 0 of AZD1222 vaccination. These receptors all stem from an adult in good health.

This chain uses TRBV6-6 with TRBJ2-2; the D call may be TRBD1 or TRBD2 (5 bases each). The CDR3 has 14 residues. V shed 8 bases and J shed 3 bases, with 13 bases lying between them. CDR1 is MNHNY, CDR2 SVGAGI, per germline (reference sequence). CDR3 in amino acids: CASLGGEYTGELFF. CDR3 coding DNA: TGTGCCAGCCTTGGGGGAGAGTACACCGGGGAGCTGTTTTTT.

This chain joins TRBV10-3 and TRBJ2-3, with 11 bases lining up with TRBD2. The CDR3 runs to 14 residues. In germline, CDR1 is ENHRY, CDR2 SYGVKD. J lost 0 bases, V lost 9 bases, and 2 bases had no gene match. The DNA for the CDR3 is TGTGCCATTCGACTAGCGGGAAGCACAGATACGCAGTATTTT. This encodes CAIRLAGSTDTQYF.

In its sample, this clone was seen once. This chain links TRBV9 with TRBJ2-2, with D perhaps TRBD1 or TRBD2 (7 bases each). The V end was cut by 0 bases, the J end by 6 bases, with 18 bases between. This CDR3 is 17 amino acids long. Per the germline V gene, CDR1 is SGDLS and CDR2 is YYNGEE. The CDR3 DNA follows: TGTGCCAGCAGCGTAGTGGGAGGGGGCTTAATCGCCGGGGAGCTGTTTTTT. Its translation is CASSVVGGGLIAGELFF.

There are a few counts of this clone. J is TRBJ2-3 and V is TRBV5-6; a weak D match, TRBD1 (6 bases). The CDR3 totals 13 residues. V shed 0 bases and J shed 5 bases, with 7 bases lying between them. Germline V CDR1 and CDR2: SGHDT, YYEEEE. This CDR3 reads CASSLVTGDTQYF. CDR3 DNA sequence: TGTGCCAGCAGCTTGGTGACAGGAGATACGCAGTATTTT.

This clone appeared a few times. The chain uses TRBV7-9 and TRBJ2-7, with D maybe TRBD2 (6 bases). CDR1 is SEHNR, CDR2 FQNEAQ, per germline (reference sequence). The CDR3 is made up of 12 amino acids. Trimming left V 3 bases short and J 6 bases short, with 9 bases between. As DNA, the CDR3 is TGTGCCAGCAGCTTCGGGGAGGCCGAGCAGTACTTC. Protein sequence: CASSFGEAEQYF.

The chain links TRBV6-2 or TRBV6-3 to TRBJ2-7; TRBD1 might be the D (6 bases). The V gene's germline CDR1 is MNHEY and CDR2 SVGEGT. The CDR3 totals 14 residues. Trimming took off 0 bases at V and 3 bases at J, with 9 bases between the two ends. The CDR3 sequence is CASSYSGTRYEQYF. CDR3 nucleotide sequence: TGTGCCAGCAGTTACTCTGGGACACGCTACGAGCAGTACTTC.

This sequence joins TRBV28 and TRBJ1-2; no firm D call. V lost 4 bases to trimming and J lost 10 bases, with 16 bases between them. Germline-derived CDR1 and CDR2 are MDHEN and SYDVKM. The CDR3 sequence is 13 residues long. The CDR3: CASSSLDRPVYTF. For the CDR3, the DNA is TGTGCCAGCAGTTCTTTGGACCGTCCTGTCTACACCTTC.

This chain links TRBV19 with TRBJ2-2; 14 nucleotides agree with TRBD2. The germline CDR1 and CDR2 sequences are LNHDA and SQIVND (reference sequence). J lost 4 bases, V lost 5 bases, and 6 bases had no gene match. This CDR3 has 17 amino acids. The CDR3 loop reads CASSEPGLAGVTGELFF. The CDR3, as DNA: TGTGCCAGTAGTGAGCCGGGACTAGCGGGAGTCACCGGGGAGCTGTTTTTT.

V gene TRBV12-3 or TRBV12-4 combines with J gene TRBJ2-7, with D unresolved. V lost 5 bases, J lost 7 bases, and 12 bases lay in between. The CDR3 covers 12 residues. This CDR3 reads CASSPHFREQYF. CDR3 nucleotide sequence: TGTGCCAGCAGTCCCCATTTTAGGGAGCAGTACTTC.

The J gene is TRBJ1-1, the V gene TRBV7-2, with D tentatively TRBD1 (5 bases). CDR1 SGHTA and CDR2 FQGNSA come from the germline V gene. This CDR3 spans 13 amino acids. The V and J ends lost 11 bases and 5 bases respectively, with 18 bases between them. CDR3 sequence (DNA): TGTGCCTCCCAGCTGGGGACCTGGACTGAAGCTTTCTTT. Translating it yields CASQLGTWTEAFF.

V gene TRBV12-3 or TRBV12-4 combines with J gene TRBJ1-2; D is perhaps TRBD1 (5 bases). V was pared by 3 bases and J by 6 bases, with 11 bases between. The CDR3 runs 13 residues. In DNA, the CDR3 is TGTGCCAGCAGTTTTAGCGGGGCGGATGGCTACACCTTC. Its protein product is CASSFSGADGYTF.

This chain connects TRBV5-4 to TRBJ2-3; D is unclear. Germline lookup yields CDR1 SGHNT and CDR2 YYREEE (reference sequence). The ends were cut back, 0 bases at V and 3 bases at J, with 11 bases in the middle. This CDR3 contains 15 residues. CDR3 sequence reads: CASSLVIAPTDTQYF. CDR3 bases: TGTGCCAGCAGCTTGGTAATAGCACCGACAGATACGCAGTATTTT. The whole variable domain, remainder taken from reference TRBV5-4 and TRBJ2-3, is ETGVTQSPTHLIKTRGQQVTLRCSSQSGHNTVSWYQQALGQGPQFIFQYYREEENGRGNFPPRFSGLQFPNYSSELNVNALELDDSALYLCASSLVIAPTDTQYFGPGTRLTVL.

The chain links TRBV25-1 to TRBJ2-1; TRBD2 matches 9 bases. Germline CDR1 MGHDK, CDR2 SYGVNS. The CDR3 runs 15 residues. V lost 2 bases, J lost 7 bases, and 6 bases stayed unmatched. DNA of the CDR3: TGTGCCAGCAGTGAACAGGGACTAGCAATAAATGAGCAGTTCTTC. It codes for CASSEQGLAINEQFF. Filled out from reference TRBV25-1 and TRBJ2-1, the complete variable domain reads EADIYQTPRYLVIGTGKKITLECSQTMGHDKMYWYQQDPGMELHLIHYSYGVNSTEKGDLSSESTVSRIRTEHFPLTLESARPSHTSQYLCASSEQGLAINEQFFGPGTRLTVL.

This clone was detected only once. This rearrangement joins TRBV7-3 to TRBJ2-3, with D perhaps TRBD2 (7 bases). The V end was cut by 1 base, the J end by 5 bases, with 16 bases between. The CDR3 covers 16 residues. CDR1 SGHTA and CDR2 FQGTGA come from the germline V gene. CDR3 loop: CASSLIAGADRDTQYF. The CDR3 DNA is TGTGCCAGCAGCTTAATCGCGGGAGCGGACAGAGATACGCAGTATTTT.

The V call is TRBV19, the J call TRBJ2-1; D is uncertain. CDR3 length equals 14 residues. V shed 3 bases and J shed 3 bases, with 9 bases lying between them. CDR1 LNHDA and CDR2 SQIVND come from the germline V gene (reference sequence). For the CDR3, the DNA is TGTGCCAGTAGTATTAGCTGGGGCTACAATGAGCAGTTCTTC. Amino acid sequence: CASSISWGYNEQFF.

The chain joins TRBV7-3 to TRBJ2-7; TRBD1 agrees at 7 bases. Trimming removed 3 bases from V and 7 bases from J; junction bases left unmatched: 12. The germline V gene has CDR1 SGHTA and CDR2 FQGTGA. The CDR3 sequence is 15 residues long. Written as DNA, the CDR3 is TGTGCCAGCAGCTTTGCGGCAGGGGGAATGCGGGAGCAGTACTTC. This gives the protein CASSFAAGGMREQYF.

The chain uses TRBV5-6 and TRBJ2-3; TRBD1 matches 8 bases. The germline V gene encodes CDR1 SGHDT and CDR2 YYEEEE. The CDR3 runs to 15 residues. V was pared by 4 bases and J by 1 base, with 5 bases of the junction left unmatched. The CDR3 region is CASSPGGFGTDTQYF. Here the CDR3 DNA reads TGTGCCAGCAGCCCAGGGGGCTTCGGCACAGATACGCAGTATTTT.

The V and J genes are TRBV7-2 and TRBJ2-2; the D call may be TRBD1 or TRBD2 (5 bases each). The ends were cut back, 3 bases at V and 6 bases at J, with 17 bases in the middle. This CDR3 contains 16 residues. Germline V gives CDR1 SGHTA, CDR2 FQGNSA. The CDR3 is CASSFLNSGAAGELFF. The CDR3 DNA reads as TGTGCCAGCAGCTTTCTGAACTCCGGGGCGGCCGGGGAGCTGTTTTTT.

The V gene is TRBV30, the J gene TRBJ1-4; D gene uncertain. There are 12 residues in the CDR3. Looked up from germline, CDR1 is GTSNPN and CDR2 is SVGIG (reference sequence). Trimming removed 0 bases from V and 10 bases from J, with 9 bases in between. In DNA form, the CDR3 reads TGTGCCTGGAGTGTAATGGGCGTAAAACTGTTTTTT. Its protein product is CAWSVMGVKLFF.

J is TRBJ1-1 and V is TRBV20-1, with TRBD1 as a possible D gene (6 bases). The CDR3 runs 15 residues. The ends were cut back, 3 bases at V and 7 bases at J, with 21 bases in the middle. Germline V CDR1 and CDR2: DFQATT, SNEGSKA (reference sequence). CDR3 bases: TGCAGTGCTAGTTCACGCACAGGGCCCTCGGGTGAAGCTTTCTTT. Translated: CSASSRTGPSGEAFF.

This chain joins TRBV29-1 and TRBJ1-4; tentatively, D is TRBD1 (5 bases). The CDR3 covers 13 residues. Germline assignment: CDR1 SQVTM and CDR2 ANQGSEA. V lost 7 bases and J 3 bases, leaving 12 bases between the germline ends. The CDR3 DNA reads TGCAGCGCACGGAGGGGATCTAATGAAAAACTGTTTTTT. This encodes CSARRGSNEKLFF. The complete variable domain, with remaining parts taken from reference TRBV29-1 and TRBJ1-4, reads SAVISQKPSRDICQRGTSLTIQCQVDSQVTMMFWYRQQPGQSLTLIATANQGSEATYESGFVIDKFPISRPNLTFSTLTVSNMSPEDSSIYLCSARRGSNEKLFFGSGTQLSVL.

This clone was counted a few times. The CDR3 loop reads CASSPGGEVGYTF. The DNA for the CDR3 is TGTGCCAGCTCACCAGGAGGGGAAGTCGGCTACACCTTC. The chain joins TRBV18 to TRBJ1-2, with a tentative D call TRBD1 (5 bases). This CDR3 is 13 amino acids long. Germline CDR1 reads KGHSH; CDR2 reads LQKENI. V lost 2 bases and J lost 8, with 12 bases in between.

The chain couples TRBV7-5 to TRBJ2-2; the table gives TRBD2 as D, unverified against the DNA. TRBV7-5 is designated a pseudogene. There are 18 residues in the CDR3. The CDR3 region is CARSPGGSSGANTGELFF. For the CDR3, the DNA is TGTGCCAGAAGCCCAGGGGGGTCTAGCGGGGCGAACACCGGGGAGCTGTTTTTT.

V is TRBV30 and J is TRBJ1-2; TRBD1 is a possible D gene (6 bases). The CDR3 sequence is 14 residues long. Germline CDR1 GTSNPN, CDR2 SVGIG (reference sequence). Trimming shortened V by 2 bases and J by 0 bases, and 10 bases separated the two germline ends. The CDR3 sequence: CAWSLGQSNYGYTF. DNA for the CDR3: TGTGCCTGGAGTCTCGGACAGTCTAACTATGGCTACACCTTC.

The chain employs TRBV5-6 and TRBJ1-1; D is undetermined. The V and J ends lost 4 bases and 0 bases respectively, with 7 bases between them. The CDR3 length is 13 residues. From germline, CDR1 is SGHDT and CDR2 YYEEEE. Here the CDR3 DNA reads TGTGCCAGCAGCCAGCTCATGAACACTGAAGCTTTCTTT. This sequence encodes CASSQLMNTEAFF.

The chain joins TRBV6-5 to TRBJ2-7; D perhaps matches TRBD1 (6 bases). CDR3 size: 14 residues. V lost 4 bases to trimming and J lost 5 bases, with 15 bases between them. Germline V gene data show CDR1 as MNHEY and CDR2 as SVGAGI. The CDR3: CASSSTGYRDEQYF. CDR3 DNA: TGTGCCAGCAGTTCAACAGGGTATCGGGACGAGCAGTACTTC.

Here the CDR3 reads CATTDDTGELFF. DNA of the CDR3: TGTGCCACTACGGATGACACCGGGGAGCTGTTTTTT. The rearrangement joins TRBV7-6 to TRBJ2-2; no firm D call. From germline, CDR1 is SGHVS and CDR2 FNYEAQ. The CDR3 extends over 12 amino acids. V dropped 10 bases and J dropped 3 bases, with 9 bases sitting between them.